This entry concerns a single TCR beta chain. The antigen remains undetermined. The CDR3 has 13 residues. V gave up 6 bases and J gave up 4 bases, with 12 bases separating them. Germline-derived CDR1 and CDR2 are SEHNR and FQNEAQ (reference sequence). TCRdb fed the 5' RACE reads into MiXCR, producing one record per CDR3 protein. Here the sample spans some 600,000 distinct CDR3 sequences, around 16% being singletons. The sample belongs to a study of T-cell memory formation after mild COVID-19. Notes on the study in general: Contracting CD8+ clones were enriched in EMRA, CD4+ mainly in CM and EM. Some clones that responded turned up in pre-infection memory, which suggests that cross-reactive memory joined in.

The specimen sequenced was PBMCs or a T cell subset sorted from them (not recorded which). The chain employs TRBV7-9 and TRBJ1-1; D is unclear. This receptor was identified in an adult woman who had mild COVID-19 (a few samples of this study predate the infection). Cell type and time point are not known. Here the CDR3 DNA reads TGTGCCAGCAGTTTGGGTAGACTCACTGAAGCTTTCTTT. Its translation: CASSLGRLTEAFF.